The next 25 T cell receptor beta chains were all read from a single sample in a study of cytomegalovirus exposure and HLA in healthy donors. Amplification used 60 Vbeta primers and 13 Jbeta primers. Produced via immunoSEQ multiplex PCR; TCRdb's table is partial and in-frame only. The sample holds over 100,000 clones; 75% to 85% are singletons and the top ten take roughly 1.1%. Sequencing was performed on PBMCs. The receptors derive from a male donor in good health and CMV-seronegative.

This clone was recorded only once. The chain links TRBV13 to TRBJ2-4; 9 positions match TRBD2. CDR1 is PRHDT, CDR2 FYEKMQ, per germline (reference sequence). This CDR3 spans 16 amino acids. V lost 2 bases to trimming and J lost 2 bases; unmatched junction nucleotides: 4. In DNA, the CDR3 is TGTGCCAGCAGCTTATGGAGCGGGGGGACCAAAAACATTCAGTACTTC. Translation gives CASSLWSGGTKNIQYF.

The chain joins TRBV4-1 to TRBJ1-5; D might be TRBD1 (6 bases). Trimming removed 2 bases from V and 2 bases from J, with 10 bases in between. CDR3 length: 15 residues. Per germline, CDR1 MGHRA and CDR2 YSYEKL. The CDR3 is CASSQQGQRNQPQHF. The DNA of the CDR3 is TGCGCCAGCAGCCAACAAGGACAGCGCAATCAGCCCCAGCATTTT.

The chain is built from TRBV4-2 and TRBJ2-5; 11 nucleotides agree with TRBD2. The CDR3 spans 16 residues. Germline loops: CDR1 LGHNA, CDR2 YNFKEQ. The trim removed 0 bases at V and 7 bases at J, leaving 7 bases unmatched. The CDR3 bases are TGTGCCAGCAGCCAAGATTTGGGACTAGCGGCGGGGACCCAGTACTTC. This codes for CASSQDLGLAAGTQYF.

This CDR3 is CASSLVSDQETQYF. As DNA, the CDR3 is TGCGCCAGCAGCTTGGTCTCAGACCAAGAGACCCAGTACTTC. The chain carries TRBV5-1 and TRBJ2-5; D gene unclear. Trimming took 0 bases from V and 0 from J, leaving 6 bases between them. CDR1 is SGHRS and CDR2 is YFSETQ in the germline V gene. CDR3 length: 14 amino acids.

V is TRBV6-5 and J is TRBJ2-7, with TRBD2 as a possible D gene (6 bases). This CDR3 is 14 amino acids long. Between the trimmed V and J ends, which lost 6 bases and 0 bases, there was a span of 12 bases. The germline CDR1 and CDR2 sequences are MNHEY and SVGAGI. DNA for the CDR3: TGTGCCAGCAGGCTAACTAGCATCTCCTACGAGCAGTACTTC. Translation: CASRLTSISYEQYF.

This clone was counted a few times. The rearrangement joins TRBV7-9 to TRBJ2-7, with 10 bases aligning to TRBD1. J lost 4 bases, V lost 4 bases, and 4 bases had no gene match. In germline, CDR1 is SEHNR, CDR2 FQNEAQ (reference sequence). This CDR3 has 14 residues. The chain's CDR3 is CASSSRDRGYEQYF. The CDR3 DNA reads TGTGCCAGCAGCTCCCGGGACAGGGGTTACGAGCAGTACTTC.

The chain couples TRBV4-1 to TRBJ2-7; 8 bases are a match to TRBD2. V gave up 4 bases and J gave up 1 base; unmatched junction bases: 12. Germline CDR1 reads MGHRA; CDR2 reads YSYEKL. The CDR3 runs 17 residues. The CDR3 DNA reads TGCGCCAGCAGCCGGATGACTGGCCGGGGGGGGTCCTACGAGCAGTACTTC. It encodes CASSRMTGRGGSYEQYF.

V is TRBV7-2 and J is TRBJ2-1; D is undetermined. V dropped 3 bases and J dropped 0 bases, with 12 bases sitting between them. This CDR3 spans 16 amino acids. Germline CDR1 and CDR2: SGHTA and FQGNSA. The CDR3 loop reads CASSFYTRSSYNEQFF. In DNA form, the CDR3 reads TGTGCCAGCAGCTTTTATACAAGAAGCTCCTACAATGAGCAGTTCTTC.

This chain's CDR3 is CASSPRRLAGAPVTGELFF. The CDR3 region has the DNA TGTGCCAGCAGCCCCCGTCGACTAGCGGGGGCTCCGGTCACCGGGGAGCTGTTTTTT. V usage is TRBV11-2 and J usage is TRBJ2-2; 12 bases match TRBD2. Germline V gene sequence: CDR1 SGHAT, CDR2 FQNNGV. This CDR3 region has 19 residues. With V trimmed by 5 bases and J by 4 bases, 14 bases remained unmatched.

This clone has just a few counts. V usage is TRBV4-3 and J usage is TRBJ1-2, with TRBD1 as a possible D gene (6 bases). This CDR3 is 18 amino acids long. Trimming cost V 4 bases and J 1 base, with 22 bases left between them. From germline, CDR1 is LGHNA and CDR2 YSLEER. CDR3 sequence: CASSRGPGQPLHNYGYTF. CDR3 DNA sequence: TGCGCCAGCAGCCGGGGTCCGGGACAACCCTTGCATAACTATGGCTACACCTTC.

The rearrangement links TRBV13 to TRBJ2-5; 12 nucleotides align to TRBD1. There are 16 residues in the CDR3. Germline V gene lookup returns CDR1 PRHDT and CDR2 FYEKMQ (reference sequence). The V and J ends lost 5 bases and 5 bases, in that order; junction bases with no gene match: 9. CDR3 sequence reads: CASSNSGTGGKETQYF. In DNA form, the CDR3 reads TGTGCCAGCAGCAATTCCGGGACAGGGGGCAAGGAGACCCAGTACTTC. Combining the CDR3 with reference TRBV13 and TRBJ2-5 gives the whole variable domain AAGVIQSPRHLIKEKRETATLKCYPIPRHDTVYWYQQGPGQDPQFLISFYEKMQSDKGSIPDRFSAQQFSDYHSELNMSSLELGDSALYFCASSNSGTGGKETQYFGPGTRLLVL.

The chain is built from TRBV30 and TRBJ1-3; D not certain. Germline V gives CDR1 GTSNPN, CDR2 SVGIG (reference sequence). V lost 3 bases, J lost 1 base, and 7 bases lay in between. CDR3 length equals 13 residues. The CDR3 nucleotides read TGTGCCTGGAGCCAACTTTCTGGAAACACCATATATTTT. This gives the protein CAWSQLSGNTIYF.

The V gene is TRBV19, the J gene TRBJ1-1; 7 positions match TRBD1. The CDR3 contains 13 residues. Germline loops: CDR1 LNHDA, CDR2 SQIVND (reference sequence). V was pared by 7 bases and J by 3 bases, with 5 bases of the junction left unmatched. The CDR3 region has the DNA TGTGCCAGTACGATACAGGGGTACACTGAAGCTTTCTTT. Translated, it gives CASTIQGYTEAFF.

The rearrangement uses TRBV7-9 and TRBJ2-7, with a weak D call TRBD1 (6 bases). This CDR3 is built from 15 residues. V was clipped by 4 bases and J by 0 bases, with 13 bases between them. Germline CDR1 reads SEHNR; CDR2 reads FQNEAQ (reference sequence). This chain's CDR3 is CASSSGVPSSYEQYF. CDR3 nucleotide sequence: TGTGCCAGCAGCTCAGGGGTCCCGAGCTCCTACGAGCAGTACTTC.

This clone was picked up one time. The chain employs TRBV5-6 and TRBJ2-5; D is possibly TRBD2 (7 bases). The closer fit of TRBJ2-7 to the DNA end suggests the J call may be wrong. Germline V CDR1 and CDR2: SGHDT, YYEEEE. The CDR3 contains 14 residues. The CDR3 sequence is CASSLRGAGYEQYF. The CDR3 DNA reads TGTGCCAGCAGCTTGCGGGGGGCGGGGTACGAGCAGTACTTC.

The chain recombines TRBV6-6 with TRBJ2-7; 9 bases line up with TRBD1. This CDR3 is 15 amino acids long. V dropped 6 bases and J dropped 6; count of bases not matched to a gene: 12. CDR1 MNHNY and CDR2 SVGAGI come from the germline V gene (reference sequence). CDR3 residues: CASSHQRDRDSEQYF. The CDR3 nucleotides read TGTGCCAGCAGCCATCAACGGGACAGGGATAGCGAGCAGTACTTC.

The chain joins TRBV9 to TRBJ1-3, with D possibly being TRBD1 (5 bases). The CDR3 consists of 15 residues. V lost 0 bases, J lost 9 bases, and 16 bases lay in between. CDR1 SGDLS and CDR2 YYNGEE come from the germline V gene. CDR3 bases: TGTGCCAGCAGCGTAGGGGTAGACGCCGGGGGCACCATATATTTT. The encoded protein is CASSVGVDAGGTIYF.

The chain uses TRBV6-5 and TRBJ1-5, with D maybe TRBD1 (5 bases). The germline CDR1 and CDR2 sequences are MNHEY and SVGAGI. This CDR3 is 12 amino acids long. Deletions cut 5 bases from V and 7 bases from J, with 9 bases between. This CDR3 reads CASSARVQPQHF. The CDR3, as DNA: TGTGCCAGCAGTGCCAGGGTACAGCCCCAGCATTTT.

This clone was observed a few times. The chain has TRBV4-3 and TRBJ2-2, with 8 nucleotides matching TRBD1. This CDR3 region has 16 residues. In germline, CDR1 is LGHNA, CDR2 YSLEER. J gave up 6 bases and V 0 bases, and 6 bases lay outside the gene matches. For the CDR3, the DNA is TGCGCCAGCAGCCAAGAGAGGGACAGGTGGGCCGGGGAGCTGTTTTTT. This encodes CASSQERDRWAGELFF.

The chain combines TRBV7-2 with TRBJ2-2, with D uncertain. With 3 bases removed from V and 6 bases from J, the gap between germline ends came to 11 bases. The CDR3 has 14 residues. CDR1 is SGHTA, CDR2 FQGNSA, per germline. The CDR3 here is CASSFFGYAGELFF. CDR3 bases: TGTGCCAGCAGCTTCTTCGGTTACGCCGGGGAGCTGTTTTTT.

In regard to this clone: Its ends do not fully match the called genes, so a read error is possible. The chain employs TRBV27 and TRBJ2-5; the D is unclear. Germline V gene data show CDR1 as MNHEY and CDR2 as SMNVEV (reference sequence). The CDR3 loop spans 15 amino acids. In nucleotides, the CDR3 is TGTGCCAGTAGTTCCGAACTTGACATTAAAGAGACCCAGTACTTC. Its protein is CASSSELDIKETQYF.

This clone was found a few times. The V call is TRBV5-1, the J call TRBJ2-2; the match to TRBD1 covers 8 bases. Germline V gene lookup returns CDR1 SGHRS and CDR2 YFSETQ. The CDR3 is 16 residues long. After removal of 4 bases from V and 1 base from J, the junction contained 6 bases not matched to a gene. The CDR3 bases are TGCGCCAGCAGCAGTCCCGGGACAGGGAACACCGGGGAGCTGTTTTTT. This sequence encodes CASSSPGTGNTGELFF.

This chain uses TRBV4-1 with TRBJ2-7; 7 nucleotides agree with TRBD2. Trimming at V came to 1 base and at J to 2 bases, leaving 14 bases not matched to a gene. The V gene's germline CDR1 is MGHRA and CDR2 YSYEKL. The CDR3 consists of 18 residues. CDR3 region: CASSQGLQGAGLTYEQYF. The DNA for the CDR3 is TGCGCCAGCAGCCAAGGACTTCAGGGAGCGGGGCTTACCTACGAGCAGTACTTC.

Only one count was recorded for this clone. In DNA form, the CDR3 reads TGTGCCAGCAGTGAATGGGGCGGACAGGGAGTATTTAATGAAAAACTGTTTTTT. This translates into CASSEWGGQGVFNEKLFF. The genes are TRBV25-1 and TRBJ1-4; 8 positions match TRBD1. The germline CDR1 and CDR2 sequences are MGHDK and SYGVNS. Germline trimming cut 1 base from V and 4 bases from J; bases unmatched to any gene: 11. The CDR3 runs to 18 residues.

The V and J genes are TRBV5-1 and TRBJ2-7; TRBD2 might be the D (6 bases). The CDR3 has 12 residues. The germline gives CDR1 SGHRS, CDR2 YFSETQ. Trimming shortened V by 4 bases and J by 7 bases, and 12 bases separated the two germline ends. CDR3 residues: CASSGGVGEQYF. The CDR3 DNA sequence: TGCGCCAGCAGCGGCGGGGTGGGAGAGCAGTACTTC.